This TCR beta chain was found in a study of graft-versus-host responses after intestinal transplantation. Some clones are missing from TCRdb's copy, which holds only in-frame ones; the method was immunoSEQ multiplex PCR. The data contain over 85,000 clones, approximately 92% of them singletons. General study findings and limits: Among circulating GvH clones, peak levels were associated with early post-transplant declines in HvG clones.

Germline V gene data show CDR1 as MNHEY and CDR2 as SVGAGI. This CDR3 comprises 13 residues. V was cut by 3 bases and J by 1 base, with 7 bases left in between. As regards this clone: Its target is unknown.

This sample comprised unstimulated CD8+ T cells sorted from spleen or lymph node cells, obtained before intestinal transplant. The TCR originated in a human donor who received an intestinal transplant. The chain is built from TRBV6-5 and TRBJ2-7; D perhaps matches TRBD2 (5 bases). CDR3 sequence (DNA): TGTGCCAGCAGTTATACGGGGTCCTACGAGCAGTACTTC. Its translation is CASSYTGSYEQYF.